The text below deals with one T cell receptor (beta chain). Its antigen remains undetermined. Base qualities are not provided; no much larger clone lies one nucleotide away. The library relied on the immunoSEQ multiplex PCR assay. For the multiplex PCR, a mixture combining 60 forward primers for TCR Vbeta segments and 13 reverse primers for TCR Jbeta segments was used. Amplification of the CDR3 region of rearranged TCR beta genes was performed with a multiplex PCR assay on genomic DNA. The amplified TCR beta libraries were sequenced on the Illumina HiSeq System as 87-base-pair reads. In the authors' own workflow: Across the 670 or so repertoires, a later analysis counted roughly 77 million unique TCR beta chains, 9.5 million to 12 million of which were shared by at least two donors. To remove PCR and sequencing errors, raw reads were error-corrected and collapsed into unique sequences using a nearest-neighbor algorithm that merged closely related sequences. V, D and J gene segments were assigned by aligning CDR3 sequences to IMGT reference sequences. For a sequence to be retained, at least a six-nucleotide match to both a V gene segment and a J gene segment was required. A rearrangement counted as productive if the CDR3 had no stop codons and remained in frame with V and J, and every other rearrangement counted as non-productive. CDR3 was defined by IMGT convention, running from the second conserved V-encoded cysteine to the conserved J-encoded phenylalanine. In an earlier analysis of roughly 610 of the donors, sequences lacking an unambiguous match to a single V gene segment were excluded. In an earlier analysis of several hundred of the donors, V segments were called functional above 56.7% productive rearrangements and were called segregating when the between-donor standard deviation exceeded 5%. A statistical classification framework was developed to diagnose cytomegalovirus status using the catalog of TCR beta chain sequences. V and J gene assignment, in a later analysis, came from comparing TCR nucleotide sequences with IMGT/GENE-DB human TR gene sequences. In a later analysis, CDR3 sequences and most-parsimonious VDJ recombination scenarios were assigned using the TCRdist pipeline. In a later analysis, each TCR beta chain was defined by its CDR3 amino acid sequence together with its V-gene family, and reads without a unique V-gene family were excluded. To address suspected cross-contamination and a sequencing artifact, a later analysis removed approximately 590 highly shared, low-generation-probability nucleotide sequences. In a later analysis, a clonal expansion index for each public chain was calculated from normalized within-repertoire ranks of inferred template counts. In a later analysis, generation probabilities were computed using a VDJ recombination model fitted to out-of-frame rearrangements, and the results were checked against IGoR. In a later analysis, hypergeometric tests were used to score TCR-TCR, TCR-HLA and TCR-CMV co-occurrence, with a repertoire-size bias correction applied to TCR pairs. A later analysis estimated false discovery rates by permuting HLA or CMV assignments 20 times. In a later analysis, co-occurring TCRs were grouped with DBSCAN, and TCRdist sequence similarity was added when clustering was performed within HLA-allele-positive subsets. For co-occurrence clustering, repertoires with fewer than 30,000 or more than 120,000 public chains were excluded, along with roughly 5 repertoires with anomalous nucleotide sharing. Here the immuneACCESS table is served through TCRdb, limited to in-frame sequences with V and J called. Missing clones are a known gap in these copies; in checked studies unresolved V genes cover under half, and the rest lacks a known reason. D and trimming were read from the DNA, whereas the V and J calls and clone size are those reported in that table. For this sample there are 110,000 or so clones; almost 85% appear just once. The ten largest clones capture around 1.5% of the sample.

These data are taken from a study of cytomegalovirus exposure and HLA in healthy donors listed by TCRdb under 2017. With respect to the entire study: According to an earlier analysis of a few hundred of the donors, about 179 million T cells yielded approximately 120 million unique TCR beta sequences and approximately 300 Gb of sequence data. An early release that covered about 600 HLA-typed donors contained 250 to 350 gigabases of sequencing data and tens of millions of unique TCR sequences. Of the roughly 410 genotyped donors, approximately 80% were placed in the genetic ancestry cluster associated with self-reported Caucasian donors. The aim of the study was to test whether cataloging public T cell receptors could identify signatures of past pathogen exposure. The study used immunosequencing to profile the T cell repertoires of under 700 subjects and linked those repertoires to cytomegalovirus serostatus. In addition to the first cohort of around 670 subjects, a separate validation cohort of 120 different subjects was used. To predict cytomegalovirus infection status, the study combined high-throughput TCR immunosequencing, statistical association of individual TCRs with disease status, and machine learning. A later analysis re-analyzed previously published TCR beta repertoires from 650 to 800 donors and added high-resolution HLA genotyping to study TCR occurrence patterns. In the later analysis, no new phenotypic data were used to find candidate immune exposures; instead, reliance was placed on TCR beta sequences and their occurrence across donors. An earlier analysis of around 580 of the donors used high-throughput TCR beta sequencing to judge whether each TCR beta V gene segment behaved as functional or pseudogenic. Donor age, sex, ethnicity and CMV serostatus were collected together with the repertoire data. In a later genetic analysis, genome-wide SNP genotypes for 398 of the 666 donors were used, and that subset was treated as a discovery cohort. All discovery cohort repertoires had been generated using a single sequencing platform. Class I and class II HLA loci were covered by the typing at four-digit resolution. The number of typed donors differed by locus: about 620-630 for A, B, C, DRB1 and DQB1; 522 for DQA1; around 580 for DPA1; and about 470 for DPB1. Roughly 5 DR-DQ haplotypes were handled as single units for association and clustering, since linkage in the cohort was strong. On average, roughly 250,000 unique TCR beta nucleotide sequences were sequenced per donor among roughly 430 genotyped donors of the cohort, with roughly 18% of those sequences being non-productive.

Study-wide conclusions, independent of this receptor: The only immune exposure information available for the cohort was CMV serostatus. In this cohort, only TCR beta chains were sequenced, and detectable features were limited by the absence of alpha or paired-chain data. An earlier analysis of approximately 600 of the donors showed that most TCR beta V segments appeared in productive rearrangements either about 87% or about 30% of the time, which broadly matched IMGT annotations. According to the authors, the approach could potentially be generalized to other disease states and immunological phenotypes. V-gene and J-gene trimming of TCR beta chains was associated with a missense DCLRE1C variant in a later genetic analysis, and the association was replicated in an independent cohort. Because HLA typing was unavailable for some donors at each locus, only the typed subset was used in association tests. A later analysis associated about 18,000 TCR beta sequences with specific HLA alleles at a false discovery rate of 0.05. Some IMGT-functional V segments, including TRBV6-2 and TRBV6-3, could not be distinguished by the 87-base-pair reads and were therefore excluded. The classifier was reported to diagnose cytomegalovirus status with high specificity and sensitivity in both the original and validation cohorts. In vitro tests confirmed that a few of the cytomegalovirus-associated TCR beta chains recognize cytomegalovirus antigens. According to a later genetic analysis, donors in an Asian-associated ancestry cluster had fewer N-insertions in productive TCRs than the approximately 630-donor mean. Presence/absence analyses assumed roughly uniform sequencing depth across donors, an assumption that may not hold. Correlated functional status among segregating V segments might be attributable to linkage disequilibrium, but an unknown experimental factor could not be ruled out. The study listed around 160 TCR beta chains as associated with cytomegalovirus. Most CMV-associated TCR beta chains appeared to be HLA-restricted in a later analysis, and the HLA associations seemed to be driven largely by CMV exposure. The sequencing pipeline was judged likely to have produced a cluster of highly shared sequence variants as a technical artifact. Assigning TCR associations to individual alleles was difficult when HLA alleles, especially DR and DQ, strongly co-occurred. In a later analysis, TCR association rates were found to vary across HLA loci, with the most associated TCRs seen for DRB1 alleles and the fewest for HLA-C alleles. The earlier analysis of a few hundred of the donors excluded roughly 16 rarely observed V segments, including chromosome 9 orphons, because counts were too low. In a later analysis, HLA-associated TCR beta chains were found to be more clonally expanded and to have lower generation probabilities than equally common non-associated chains. In a later analysis, several top co-occurrence clusters were reported to appear linked to parvovirus B19, influenza, CMV and Epstein-Barr virus. Most TCR sequences were seen in very few donors, while some public TCRs were found in many individuals. A further reported finding was that TCR beta sequences accurately predicted the HLA-A and HLA-B alleles for most subjects in the first cohort.

CDR1 and CDR2 are drawn from the germline V gene: LGHNA, YSLEER. V lost 4 bases and J lost 1 base, and the count of bases not matched to a germline gene is 6. From cysteine to phenylalanine, the CDR3 is 15 amino acids long. The read is trimmed to its CDR3 DNA, 45 bases read in frame from base 1. In total, 630 or so healthy bone marrow donors made up the cohort. Cohort members were all nominally healthy when sampled, although unrecorded immune exposures were likely present. The donor tested CMV seronegative, placing the donor among the 300 to 400 seronegative members of the cohort. Every donor gave a peripheral blood sample, and the peripheral blood mononuclear cells from that sample were used for TCR beta sequencing. Genomic DNA extraction from the blood cell samples was performed with the Qiagen DNeasy Blood Extraction Kit.

In this chain, TRBV4-3 is recombined with TRBJ2-5; TRBD2 aligns with 7 central bases. Sequencing used PBMCs. The sequence derives from a woman aged 18-29 years in good health and CMV-seronegative. Read as DNA, the sequence is TGCGCCAGCAGCCCGAGAACGGGGGGCCAAGAGACCCAGTACTTC. This sequence encodes CASSPRTGGQETQYF.